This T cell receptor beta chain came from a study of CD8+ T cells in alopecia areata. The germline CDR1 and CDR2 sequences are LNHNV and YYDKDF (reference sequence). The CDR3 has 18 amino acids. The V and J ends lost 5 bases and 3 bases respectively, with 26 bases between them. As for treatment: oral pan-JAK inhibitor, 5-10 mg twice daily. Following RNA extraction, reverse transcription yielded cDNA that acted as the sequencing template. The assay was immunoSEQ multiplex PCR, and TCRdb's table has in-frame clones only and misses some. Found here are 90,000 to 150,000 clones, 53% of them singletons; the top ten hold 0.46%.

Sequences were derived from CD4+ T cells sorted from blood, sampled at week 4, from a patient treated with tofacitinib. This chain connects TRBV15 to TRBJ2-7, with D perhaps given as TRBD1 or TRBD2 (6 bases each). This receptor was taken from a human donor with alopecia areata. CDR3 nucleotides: TGTGCCACCAGCGGACACTATTGGGGGCGCGGGAACGACTACGAGCAGTACTTC. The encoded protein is CATSGHYWGRGNDYEQYF.